Listed here are 5 T cell receptor beta chains from one sample, sequenced in a study of identical twins. TCRdb analysed the 5' RACE reads with MiXCR anew, one entry per CDR3 protein. The table records under 900,000 distinct CDR3 sequences, 15% to 20% of them present only once. These same records also appear under a second study, on T cells expressing NK-cell markers.

What was sequenced was PBMCs. The receptor source for this set is a young woman in good health.

This clonotype was observed at least ten times. The chain has TRBV5-1 and TRBJ2-3; D remains unclear. Deletions cut 2 bases from V and 2 bases from J, with 3 bases between. Germline V CDR1 and CDR2: SGHRS, YFSETQ. This CDR3 is 12 amino acids long. This CDR3 is CASSFLTDTQYF. The CDR3 bases are TGCGCCAGCAGCTTCCTCACAGATACGCAGTATTTT.

This clonotype turned up a few times. V usage is TRBV7-9 and J usage is TRBJ2-1; the D is unclear. Per germline, CDR1 SEHNR and CDR2 FQNEAQ (reference sequence). The V end was cut by 7 bases, the J end by 0 bases, with 10 bases between. This CDR3 is 14 amino acids long. CDR3 residues: CASTFMSSYNEQFF. The CDR3 nucleotides read TGTGCCAGCACCTTTATGAGCTCCTACAATGAGCAGTTCTTC.

This clonotype has more than one count but fewer than ten. The chain has TRBV7-6 and TRBJ2-7; 7 bases fit TRBD2. J lost 0 bases, V lost 2 bases, and 7 bases had no gene match. The CDR3 runs to 16 residues. The germline V gene has CDR1 SGHVS and CDR2 FNYEAQ. For the CDR3, the DNA is TGTGCCAGCAGCTTAAACCCCCTAGCGGACTCCTACGAGCAGTACTTC. The encoded protein is CASSLNPLADSYEQYF. The whole variable domain, remainder taken from reference TRBV7-6 and TRBJ2-7, is GAGVSQSPRYKVTKRGQDVALRCDPISGHVSLYWYRQALGQGPEFLTYFNYEAQQDKSGLPNDRFSAERPEGSISTLTIQRTEQRDSAMYRCASSLNPLADSYEQYFGPGTRLTVT.

In its sample, this clonotype was seen a few times. This chain uses TRBV24-1 with TRBJ2-1; TRBD2 matches at 9 bases. Germline V gives CDR1 KGHDR, CDR2 SFDVKD. The length of the CDR3 is 16 residues. Unmatched junction bases numbered 7, after V lost 0 bases and J lost 8 bases. CDR3 DNA sequence: TGTGCCACCAGTGATTTGCTGCGGGAGGGCCCGGATGAGCAGTTCTTC. It specifies CATSDLLREGPDEQFF.

This clonotype has more than one count but fewer than ten. This chain uses TRBV10-3 with TRBJ2-7; D not resolved. V lost 2 bases and J lost 3, with 5 bases in between. The germline gives CDR1 ENHRY, CDR2 SYGVKD. The CDR3 runs to 12 residues. CDR3 protein: CAISEQFYEQYF. CDR3 nucleotides: TGTGCCATCAGTGAGCAATTCTACGAGCAGTACTTC.